This passage covers 19 T cell receptor beta chains from one sample sequenced in a study of CD8 T cells in ankylosing spondylitis. Study-level results: For ankylosing spondylitis blood, a TCR beta motif of 7 to 9 highly homologous variants appeared characteristic.

No antigens are known for them. Each CDR3 protein is one row after TCRdb ran MiXCR on the 5' RACE reads. The sample includes approximately 520,000 distinct CDR3 sequences, approximately 5.3% of them seen just once. The sequenced sample was blood, either unsorted or a sorted T cell fraction (not recorded which). The receptor set was obtained from a male donor with ankylosing spondylitis.

This clonotype was counted at least ten times. The J gene is TRBJ2-1, the V gene TRBV10-3, with 12 bases identical to TRBD2. The CDR3 has 21 amino acids. V trimming: 3 bases; J trimming: 2 bases; junction bases outside the gene matches: 17. Germline V gene lookup returns CDR1 ENHRY and CDR2 SYGVKD. CDR3 residues: CAISDPAHWTSGTLTYNEQFF. CDR3 nucleotides: TGTGCCATCAGTGATCCCGCTCATTGGACTAGCGGGACCTTGACCTACAATGAGCAGTTCTTC.

J is TRBJ2-7 and V is TRBV18; D is possibly TRBD1 (6 bases). Germline V gene lookup returns CDR1 KGHSH and CDR2 LQKENI. This CDR3 contains 13 residues. Trimming left V 3 bases short and J 5 bases short, with 11 bases between. CDR3 nucleotides: TGTGCCAGCTCACCCCCCCAGGGGCACGAGCAGTACTTC. Its protein is CASSPPQGHEQYF.

This clonotype was seen many times. The chain employs TRBV5-5 and TRBJ1-5; no firm D call. CDR3 length equals 14 residues. The V and J ends lost 4 bases and 9 bases respectively, with 17 bases between them. Per the germline V gene, CDR1 is SGHKS and CDR2 is YYEKEE (reference sequence). The CDR3 bases are TGTGCCAGCAGCGGCCCGGGGAGGGCTGGGCCCCAGCATTTT. Translated: CASSGPGRAGPQHF.

The CDR3 DNA follows: TGTGCCAGCAGCCAGGGCCTAGCGGGGGCTTACTACGAGCAGTACTTC. It is translated as CASSQGLAGAYYEQYF. The chain joins TRBV3-1 to TRBJ2-7; 10 bases map to TRBD2. The CDR3 is made up of 16 amino acids. Trimming at V came to 3 bases and at J to 3 bases, leaving 8 bases not matched to a gene. The germline CDR1 and CDR2 sequences are LGHDT and YNNKEL (reference sequence).

This clonotype appeared many times. The rearrangement joins TRBV20-1 to TRBJ1-1; 11 bases line up with TRBD1. V was pared by 6 bases and J by 5 bases, with 5 bases of the junction left unmatched. The CDR3 is 13 residues long. Germline assignment: CDR1 DFQATT and CDR2 SNEGSKA (reference sequence). CDR3 nucleotides: TGCAGTGCCCCAAGGGACAGGGGGACTGAAGCTTTCTTT. It yields the protein CSAPRDRGTEAFF.

At least ten counts were recorded for this clonotype. V is TRBV12-3 or TRBV12-4 and J is TRBJ2-5; 9 positions match TRBD1. Germline trimming cut 6 bases from V and 2 bases from J; bases unmatched to any gene: 10. The CDR3 spans 16 residues. The CDR3: CASSPLGQGPQETQYF. The CDR3 DNA sequence: TGTGCCAGCAGCCCCTTGGGACAGGGCCCTCAAGAGACCCAGTACTTC.

This clonotype was counted at least ten times. The chain has TRBV20-1 and TRBJ1-2; 7 nucleotides agree with TRBD1. This CDR3 has 13 residues. The germline V gene encodes CDR1 DFQATT and CDR2 SNEGSKA (reference sequence). V shed 1 base, J shed 14 bases, and the junction held 13 bases outside the gene matches. The CDR3 is CSARAAAGGAGTF. In DNA form, the CDR3 reads TGCAGTGCTAGAGCTGCGGCAGGGGGTGCGGGGACCTTC.

This clonotype was observed many times. This chain uses TRBV6-5 with TRBJ2-7; D is undetermined. Trimming pared 4 bases from V and 2 bases from J, leaving 21 bases between. Per germline, CDR1 MNHEY and CDR2 SVGAGI. This CDR3 is built from 17 residues. The CDR3 DNA is TGTGCCAGCAGTTTTTCCTTAAAGCTAGTAGATACCTACGAGCAGTACTTC. It encodes CASSFSLKLVDTYEQYF.

CDR3 bases: TGTGCCAGCAGTCCCCTCTCGGGGGAGAAACTGTTTTTT. Translating gives CASSPLSGEKLFF. The chain employs TRBV12-3 or TRBV12-4 and TRBJ1-4, with a tentative D call TRBD1 (5 bases). The CDR3 runs to 13 residues. V shed 5 bases and J shed 11 bases, with 15 bases lying between them.

This clonotype came up a few times. The chain uses TRBV9 and TRBJ2-7; TRBD2 is a possible D gene (6 bases). This CDR3 is built from 15 residues. Germline CDR1 SGDLS, CDR2 YYNGEE. The V gene lost 3 bases and the J gene lost 5 bases, with 18 bases spanning the gap. CDR3 amino acids: CASSAQLAGSHEQYF. The CDR3 bases are TGTGCCAGCAGCGCCCAACTAGCTGGGTCCCACGAGCAGTACTTC.

This clonotype was observed many times. The rearrangement links TRBV7-3 to TRBJ2-3, with D unclear. The germline gives CDR1 SGHTA, CDR2 FQGTGA. The CDR3 is made up of 13 amino acids. V was shortened by 5 bases and J by 2 bases, with 8 bases between the two germline ends. CDR3 amino acids: CASSATNTDTQYF. The CDR3 DNA is TGTGCCAGCAGCGCTACTAACACAGATACGCAGTATTTT.

This clonotype was counted at least ten times. V is TRBV15 and J is TRBJ2-1; D is unclear. Germline lookup yields CDR1 LNHNV and CDR2 YYDKDF (reference sequence). V was shortened by 2 bases and J by 2 bases, with 7 bases between the two germline ends. This CDR3 region has 14 residues. This CDR3 reads CATSRQRAYNEQFF. The DNA for the CDR3 is TGTGCCACCAGCAGACAGAGAGCCTACAATGAGCAGTTCTTC.

This chain uses TRBV3-1 with TRBJ2-7; D ambiguous. Germline V gives CDR1 LGHDT, CDR2 YNNKEL (reference sequence). This CDR3 spans 14 amino acids. V lost 1 base, J lost 4 bases, and 11 bases lay in between. CDR3 in DNA: TGTGCCAGCAGCCAAGTAGGTGGGAATTACGAGCAGTACTTC. Amino acid sequence: CASSQVGGNYEQYF.

This clonotype was counted only a few times. The chain carries TRBV18 and TRBJ1-2; a possible D gene is TRBD1 (5 bases). Germline CDR1 reads KGHSH; CDR2 reads LQKENI. The CDR3 spans 15 residues. The V gene lost 3 bases and the J gene lost 6 bases, with 17 bases spanning the gap. The CDR3 DNA is TGTGCCAGCTCACCCAAGGCGACAGAAGCCAATGGCTACACCTTC. Translation gives CASSPKATEANGYTF. Complete variable domain (other parts from reference TRBV18 and TRBJ1-2): NAGVMQNPRHLVRRRGQEARLRCSPMKGHSHVYWYRQLPEEGLKFMVYLQKENIIDESGMPKERFSAEFPKEGPSILRIQQVVRGDSAAYFCASSPKATEANGYTFGSGTRLTVV.

The J gene is TRBJ1-3, the V gene TRBV4-3, with D tentatively TRBD1 (6 bases). Trimming stripped 4 bases from V and 4 bases from J, with 14 bases between. Germline CDR1 reads LGHNA; CDR2 reads YSLEER. There are 15 residues in the CDR3. The CDR3 nucleotides are TGCGCCAGCAGCCCGCACAGGGACAACGGAAACACCATATATTTT. Translated, it gives CASSPHRDNGNTIYF.

This clonotype was counted at least ten times. The gene calls are TRBV7-2 and TRBJ1-2, with no clear D. The germline V gene has CDR1 SGHTA and CDR2 FQGNSA. The CDR3 has 15 residues. Trimming removed 2 bases from V and 7 bases from J, with 17 bases in between. The CDR3 here is CASSLNPPQWGGYTF. DNA for the CDR3: TGTGCCAGCAGCTTAAATCCCCCACAATGGGGTGGCTACACCTTC.

A single count supports this clonotype. This may come from a read error, since a much larger clone is one base off. The chain has TRBV4-2 and TRBJ2-1, with 7 bases matching TRBD2. Germline CDR1 and CDR2: LGHNA and YNFKEQ. The CDR3 has 17 residues. CDR3: CASGQEPRESSYNEQFF. In DNA, the CDR3 is TGTGCCAGCGGCCAAGAACCGCGGGAGAGCTCCTACAATGAGCAGTTCTTC.

This clonotype was seen ten or more times. The V call is TRBV4-3, the J call TRBJ1-5; TRBD1 is a possible D gene (5 bases). Germline CDR1 is LGHNA and CDR2 is YSLEER. The CDR3 length is 14 residues. V shed 1 base and J shed 14 bases, with 18 bases lying between them. This CDR3 is CASSQGLKTVIEHF. As DNA, the CDR3 is TGCGCCAGCAGCCAAGGCCTGAAGACAGTTATTGAGCATTTT.

This clonotype has a count of ten or more. The chain has TRBV12-3 or TRBV12-4 and TRBJ2-1; perhaps TRBD1 as D (5 bases). This CDR3 comprises 11 residues. The ends were cut back, 3 bases at V and 8 bases at J, with 5 bases in the middle. The CDR3 nucleotides are TGTGCCAGCAGTTTCAGGGATGAGCAGTTCTTC. Residues: CASSFRDEQFF.